This TCR beta chain is from a study of radiation and T cells in renal cell carcinoma. This sample's time point: baseline pretreatment blood. The treatment was: 15 Gy SBRT to primary tumor, nephrectomy 4 weeks later. Blood was sampled at baseline, 2 weeks and 4 weeks after SBRT. Clear cell pathology was present in this patient's renal cell carcinoma. The repertoire was sequenced with immunoSEQ multiplex PCR; TCRdb's copy has only in-frame clones and lacks some. The table shows 100,000 to 150,000 clones, with 82% occurring only once. This sequence originates from a woman between 55 and 75 years old with renal cell carcinoma. The material was blood, obtained from a patient whose treatment included radiotherapy and nephrectomy.

The CDR3 loop reads CASSYSRDNQPQHF. The CDR3 nucleotides read TGTGCCAGCAGTTACTCCAGGGACAATCAGCCCCAGCATTTT. J is TRBJ1-5 and V is TRBV6-6; TRBD1 is a possible D gene (5 bases). Germline lookup yields CDR1 MNHNY and CDR2 SVGAGI (reference sequence). The CDR3 spans 14 residues. V gave up 0 bases and J gave up 3 bases, with 6 bases separating them.